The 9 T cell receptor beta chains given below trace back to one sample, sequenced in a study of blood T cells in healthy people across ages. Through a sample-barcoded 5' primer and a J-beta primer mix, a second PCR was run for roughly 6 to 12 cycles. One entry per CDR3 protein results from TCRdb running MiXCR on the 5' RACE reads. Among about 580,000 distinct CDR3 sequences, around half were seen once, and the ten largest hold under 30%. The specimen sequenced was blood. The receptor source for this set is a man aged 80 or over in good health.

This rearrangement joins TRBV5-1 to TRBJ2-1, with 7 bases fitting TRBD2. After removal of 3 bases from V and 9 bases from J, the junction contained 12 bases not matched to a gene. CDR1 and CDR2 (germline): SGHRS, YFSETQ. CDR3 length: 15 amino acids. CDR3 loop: CASSSAGSGRVEQFF. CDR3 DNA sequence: TGCGCCAGCAGCTCCGCGGGTTCAGGGAGGGTTGAGCAGTTCTTC.

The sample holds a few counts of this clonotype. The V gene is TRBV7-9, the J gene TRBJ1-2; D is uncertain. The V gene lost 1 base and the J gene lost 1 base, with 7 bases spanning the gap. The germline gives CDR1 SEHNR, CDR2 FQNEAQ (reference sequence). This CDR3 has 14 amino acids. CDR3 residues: CASSLGRNNYGYTF. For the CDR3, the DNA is TGTGCCAGCAGCTTAGGGCGGAATAACTATGGCTACACCTTC.

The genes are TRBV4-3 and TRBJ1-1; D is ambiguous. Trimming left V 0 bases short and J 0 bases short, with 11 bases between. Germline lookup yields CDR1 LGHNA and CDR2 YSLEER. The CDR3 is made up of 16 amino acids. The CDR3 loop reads CASSQEGIVLNTEAFF. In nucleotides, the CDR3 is TGCGCCAGCAGCCAAGAGGGTATTGTCTTGAACACTGAAGCTTTCTTT.

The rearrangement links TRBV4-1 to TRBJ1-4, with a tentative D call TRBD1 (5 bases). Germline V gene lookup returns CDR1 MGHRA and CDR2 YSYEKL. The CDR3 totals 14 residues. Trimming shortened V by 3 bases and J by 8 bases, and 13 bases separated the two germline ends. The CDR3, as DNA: TGCGCCAGCAGCCATGGCCAGGGCTGGGAAAAACTGTTTTTT. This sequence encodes CASSHGQGWEKLFF.

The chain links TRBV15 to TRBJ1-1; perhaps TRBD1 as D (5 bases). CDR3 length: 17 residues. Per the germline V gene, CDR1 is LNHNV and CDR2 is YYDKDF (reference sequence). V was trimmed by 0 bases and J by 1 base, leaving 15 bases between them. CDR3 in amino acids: CATSRDLSRVANTEAFF. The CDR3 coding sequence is TGTGCCACCAGCAGAGATCTGAGCAGGGTGGCGAACACTGAAGCTTTCTTT.

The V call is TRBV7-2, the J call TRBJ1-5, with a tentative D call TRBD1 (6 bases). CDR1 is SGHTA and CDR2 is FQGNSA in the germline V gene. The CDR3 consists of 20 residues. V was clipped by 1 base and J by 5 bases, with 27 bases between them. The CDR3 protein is CASSLGPRQEKRLADQPQHF. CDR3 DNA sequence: TGTGCCAGCAGCTTAGGACCGAGACAGGAAAAGAGGTTAGCGGATCAGCCCCAGCATTTT.

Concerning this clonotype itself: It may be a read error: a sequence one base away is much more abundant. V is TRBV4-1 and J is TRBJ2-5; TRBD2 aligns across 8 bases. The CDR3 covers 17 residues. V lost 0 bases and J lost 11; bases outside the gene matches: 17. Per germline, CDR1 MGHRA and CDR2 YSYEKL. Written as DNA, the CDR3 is TGCGCCAGCAGCCAAGATGGACGGGAGGGCCATTCGGATGAGCAGTACTTC. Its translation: CASSQDGREGHSDEQYF.

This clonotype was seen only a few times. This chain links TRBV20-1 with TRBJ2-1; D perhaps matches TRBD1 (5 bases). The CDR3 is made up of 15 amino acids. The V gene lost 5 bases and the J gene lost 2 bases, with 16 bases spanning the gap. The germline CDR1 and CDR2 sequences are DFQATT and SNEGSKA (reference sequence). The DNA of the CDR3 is TGCAGTGCTCCGGTCCAGGGAACTACCTACAATGAGCAGTTCTTC. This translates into CSAPVQGTTYNEQFF.

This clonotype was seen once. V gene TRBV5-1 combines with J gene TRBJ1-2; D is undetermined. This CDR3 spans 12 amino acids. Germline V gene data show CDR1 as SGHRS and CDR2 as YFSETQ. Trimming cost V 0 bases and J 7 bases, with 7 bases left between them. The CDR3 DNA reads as TGCGCCAGCAGCTTGGACGTGGGTGGCTACACCTTC. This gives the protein CASSLDVGGYTF.